This T cell receptor beta chain was obtained from a study of OX40 agonist ivuxolimab in advanced cancers. Study-wide background: Ivuxolimab was delivered to patients intravenously every 2 weeks at doses spanning 0.01 to 10 mg/kg. A history of anti-PD-1, anti-PD-L1 or anti-CTLA-4 therapy was acceptable, and approximately 40% had some. Participants averaged roughly 57 years of age (range roughly 23 to 79) and were 82.7% male. Study outcomes and limitations: Individuals who were partial responders at 0.1-3.0 mg/kg had clonal expansion that ranked among the lowest.

Clones were read by immunoSEQ multiplex PCR, and TCRdb kept only the in-frame ones, dropping some. The profile shows more than 20,000 clones, just under 75% of them singletons. On this clone itself: What it recognizes is unknown.

Trimming cost V 6 bases and J 1 base, with 10 bases left between them. The CDR3 consists of 13 residues. Germline loops: CDR1 SGHAT, CDR2 FQNNGV. The starting material was CD4+ or CD8+ T cells sorted from blood, obtained in a trial of the OX40 agonist ivuxolimab. V and J are TRBV11-2 and TRBJ2-7; D call uncertain. The receptor was derived from an adult with an advanced solid tumor such as melanoma, head and neck, liver or kidney cancer. The CDR3 DNA reads TGTGCCAGCAGATCTGGGAAATCCTACGAGCAGTACTTC. It codes for CASRSGKSYEQYF.